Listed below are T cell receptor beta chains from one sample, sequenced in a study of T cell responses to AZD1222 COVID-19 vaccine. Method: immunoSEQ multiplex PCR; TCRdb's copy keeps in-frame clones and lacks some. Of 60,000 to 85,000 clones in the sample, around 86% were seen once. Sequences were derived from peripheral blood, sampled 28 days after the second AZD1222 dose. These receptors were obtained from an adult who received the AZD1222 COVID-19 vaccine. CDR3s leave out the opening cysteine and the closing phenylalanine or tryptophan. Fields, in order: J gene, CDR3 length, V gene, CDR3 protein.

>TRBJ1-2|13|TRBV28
ASSSTSGTVYGYT
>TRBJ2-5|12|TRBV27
ASSLSSSKETQY
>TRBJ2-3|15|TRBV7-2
ASSARLAGGRTDTQY
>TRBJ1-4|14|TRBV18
ASSPARAESNEKLF
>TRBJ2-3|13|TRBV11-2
ASSPVRGARDTQY
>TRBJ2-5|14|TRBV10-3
AISESSFWMGETQY
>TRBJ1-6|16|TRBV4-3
ASSQGLGGTWLRSPLH
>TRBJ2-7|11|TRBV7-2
ASRGAGGHEQY
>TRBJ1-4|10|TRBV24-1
ATSAQGEKLF
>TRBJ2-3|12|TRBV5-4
ASRPGGPSDTQY
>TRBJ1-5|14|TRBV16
ASSQSGAATNQPQH
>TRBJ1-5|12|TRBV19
ASSIWDSNQPQH
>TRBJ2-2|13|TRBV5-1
ASSQAGGVTGELF
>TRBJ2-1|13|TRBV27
ASMLWASSYNEQF
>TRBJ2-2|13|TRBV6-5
ASSYGAGRTGELF
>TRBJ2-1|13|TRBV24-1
ATSAGGGSYNEQF
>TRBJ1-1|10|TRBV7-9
ASSWGNTEAF
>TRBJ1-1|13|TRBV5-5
ASSPGPDSNTEAF
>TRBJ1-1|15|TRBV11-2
ASSTWKGGRMNTEAF
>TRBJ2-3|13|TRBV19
ASKWGPGLADTQY
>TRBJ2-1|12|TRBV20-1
SASRGIPDNEQF
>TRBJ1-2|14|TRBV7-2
ATTPRGTSPNYGYT
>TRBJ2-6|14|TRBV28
ASSFGTVSGANVLT
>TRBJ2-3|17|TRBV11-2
ASSLHWVLAGGGTDTQY
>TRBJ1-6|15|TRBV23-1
ASSPLTDSSYNSPLH
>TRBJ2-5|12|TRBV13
ASSFRSDQETQY
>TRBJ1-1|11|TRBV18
ASSPRGGTEAF
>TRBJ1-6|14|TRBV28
ASSLPWWSGNSPLH
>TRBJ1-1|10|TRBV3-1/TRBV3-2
ASRKEGTEAF
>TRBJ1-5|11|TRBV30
AWSPEGNQPQH
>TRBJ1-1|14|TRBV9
ASSPNPTGANTEAF
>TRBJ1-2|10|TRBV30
AWSGGNYGYT
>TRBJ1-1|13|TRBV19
ASSIPRGMGTEAF
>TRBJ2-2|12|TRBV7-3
ASRRQGATGELF
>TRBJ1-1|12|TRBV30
AWSTPPGMVEAF
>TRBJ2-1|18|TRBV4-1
ASSQLGLAGAKSSYNEQF
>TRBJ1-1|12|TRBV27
ASILQAGGTEAF
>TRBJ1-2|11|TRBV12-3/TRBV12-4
ASKVRGGDGYT
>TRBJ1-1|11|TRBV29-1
SVEDQGYTEAF
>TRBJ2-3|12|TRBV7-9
ASLSPASTDTQY
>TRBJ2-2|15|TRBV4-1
ASSQLTLLGLTGELF